This T cell receptor (beta chain) comes out of a study of beta chain features in type 1 diabetes. Since all of the isolated RNA was reverse transcribed, expressed TCRB transcripts were what got sequenced. Only in-frame clones appear in the TCRdb table, and some are missing; sequencing was by immunoSEQ multiplex PCR. This table holds about 230,000 clones, roughly 17% found once. The V gene lost 4 bases and the J gene lost 5 bases, with 5 bases spanning the gap. The length of the CDR3 is 10 residues. Germline V gives CDR1 SQVTM, CDR2 ANQGSEA. Points from the study as a whole: The naive, central memory and Treg TCRB repertoires looked more alike in patients than they did in healthy donors. Shortening of TCRB CDR3s, moderate but significant, appeared in all four CD4+ subsets of Type 1 diabetes patients.

This clone was seen more than once but under ten times. Its specificity is not known. Different DNA sequences within this sample yield the same CDR3. What was sequenced was naive CD4+ T cells from blood. The chain joins TRBV29-1 to TRBJ2-5; D remains ambiguous. The receptor comes from a man under 40 with type 1 diabetes. The CDR3 region is CSVAGETQYF. CDR3 bases: TGCAGCGTTGCTGGGGAGACCCAGTACTTC.